Listed below are T cell receptor beta chains from one sample, sequenced in a study of T cell responses to AZD1222 COVID-19 vaccine. TCRdb keeps only in-frame clones here, not all; method: immunoSEQ multiplex PCR. The repertoire includes over 100,000 clones, roughly nine tenths of them detected once, and 6.9% sits in the top ten. The sequencing here drew on peripheral blood, taken on day 0 of AZD1222 vaccination. These receptors originate from an adult in good health. Both conserved end residues are part of each CDR3. The order of the fields is V gene, D gene, CDR3 length, clone size, J gene, CDR3 protein, CDR3 DNA. The D gene is left open where the match is weak. The size of a clone is reported for some rows only, either as once, few or many, or as a class for expanded clones.

>TRBV7-6|.|14|.|TRBJ2-5
CASNQGLHVGTQYF
TGTGCCAGCAACCAGGGACTTCACGTTGGGACCCAGTACTTC
>TRBV7-8|.|14|few|TRBJ1-1
CASSLVQGATEAFF
TGTGCCAGCAGCTTAGTACAGGGAGCAACTGAAGCTTTCTTT
>TRBV7-6|.|13|.|TRBJ1-4
CASSLIERDKLFF
TGTGCCAGCAGCTTAATTGAGAGGGATAAACTGTTTTTT
>TRBV10-2|TRBD2|13|.|TRBJ2-5
CASRLAGKETQYF
TGCGCCAGCAGACTAGCGGGGAAAGAGACCCAGTACTTC
>TRBV30|.|12|.|TRBJ1-6
CAWSETKGPLHF
TGTGCCTGGAGTGAAACGAAGGGGCCCCTCCACTTT
>TRBV10-3|.|16|.|TRBJ1-2
CATSPRPSQGDYGYTF
TGTGCCACCTCCCCCCGCCCCAGCCAAGGGGACTATGGCTACACCTTC
>TRBV9|.|16|.|TRBJ1-2
CASSAKGHLPNYGYTF
TGTGCCAGCAGCGCTAAGGGACACCTACCTAACTATGGCTACACCTTC
>TRBV3-1/TRBV3-2|.|16|.|TRBJ1-5
CASSQDSRGANQPQHF
TGTGCCAGCAGCCAAGACAGCCGGGGCGCTAATCAGCCCCAGCATTTT
>TRBV28|.|12|.|TRBJ1-2
CASSPYREGYTF
TGTGCCAGCAGTCCCTACCGCGAGGGCTACACCTTC
>TRBV9|.|15|.|TRBJ2-1
CASSVEGSGYNEQFF
TGTGCCAGCAGCGTAGAAGGGTCCGGTTACAATGAGCAGTTCTTC
>TRBV19|.|16|.|TRBJ1-6
CASSIFSPGAGSPLHF
TGTGCCAGTAGTATCTTTTCGCCAGGGGCGGGATCACCCCTCCACTTT
>TRBV27|TRBD1|15|once|TRBJ1-2
CASSQTGAVSRGYTF
TGTGCCAGCAGTCAGACAGGGGCGGTCTCTAGAGGCTACACCTTC
>TRBV2|.|13|once|TRBJ2-5
CASRAGLVETQYF
TGTGCCAGCAGGGCAGGGTTAGTAGAGACCCAGTACTTC
>TRBV27|.|15|.|TRBJ1-6
CASSDTGNYNSPLHF
TGTGCCAGCAGTGATACCGGGAACTATAATTCACCCCTCCACTTT
>TRBV19|TRBD1|16|.|TRBJ2-5
CASSSQTGGSLGTQYF
TGTGCCAGTAGTTCCCAGACAGGGGGCTCCCTCGGGACCCAGTACTTC
>TRBV7-9|.|14|.|TRBJ1-2
CASSFARETYGYTF
TGTGCCAGCAGCTTCGCTAGGGAGACCTATGGCTACACCTTC
>TRBV6-2/TRBV6-3|.|11|.|TRBJ2-1
CASSYLSEQFF
TGTGCCAGCAGTTACCTCTCTGAGCAGTTCTTC
>TRBV27|TRBD1|15|.|TRBJ1-1
CASSPIQGLVAEAFF
TGTGCCAGCAGCCCCATACAGGGGTTGGTGGCTGAAGCTTTCTTT
>TRBV11-2|.|15|.|TRBJ1-2
CASSSLAGYDYGYTF
TGTGCCAGCAGTTCCCTGGCCGGGTACGACTATGGCTACACCTTC
>TRBV3-1/TRBV3-2|.|16|.|TRBJ1-2
CASSPGRQGKVYGYTF
TGTGCCAGCAGCCCGGGGAGGCAGGGAAAGGTCTATGGCTACACCTTC
>TRBV5-1|TRBD1|17|.|TRBJ1-6
CASSLEVGQAFNSPLHF
TGCGCCAGCAGCTTGGAAGTTGGACAGGCCTTTAATTCACCCCTCCACTTT
>TRBV7-2|.|12|.|TRBJ1-1
CASSFVNTEAFF
TGTGCCAGCAGCTTCGTGAACACTGAAGCTTTCTTT
>TRBV6-5|TRBD1|13|.|TRBJ1-2
CASSRQGSYGYTF
TGTGCCAGCAGCAGACAGGGATCCTATGGCTACACCTTC
>TRBV6-5|.|14|.|TRBJ1-5
CASSYGGVGQPQHF
TGTGCCAGCAGTTACGGGGGGGTTGGGCAGCCCCAGCATTTT
>TRBV19|TRBD2|16|.|TRBJ2-1
CATTTTSGGNPNEQFF
TGTGCCACTACGACTACTAGCGGGGGGAATCCAAATGAGCAGTTCTTC
>TRBV9|.|15|.|TRBJ2-2
CASSVGGRGAGELFF
TGTGCCAGCAGCGTAGGAGGGCGCGGGGCCGGGGAGCTGTTTTTT
>TRBV4-1|.|13|.|TRBJ2-7
CASSQVGDNEQYF
TGCGCCAGCAGCCAAGTCGGAGACAACGAGCAGTACTTC
>TRBV7-7|TRBD2|15|.|TRBJ2-1
CASSQGLAGDNEQFF
TGTGCTAGCAGCCAGGGACTAGCGGGGGATAATGAGCAGTTCTTC
>TRBV19|.|15|.|TRBJ1-5
CASVGGSGGNQPQHF
TGTGCCAGCGTGGGAGGAAGTGGCGGCAATCAGCCCCAGCATTTT
>TRBV27|TRBD1|16|.|TRBJ2-7
CASSLRQGAFSYEQYF
TGTGCCAGCAGTTTGCGACAGGGGGCGTTCTCCTACGAGCAGTACTTC
>TRBV10-2|.|11|.|TRBJ2-3
CASSPKDTQYF
TGCGCCAGCAGTCCCAAAGATACGCAGTATTTT
>TRBV2|.|12|.|TRBJ1-1
CASSQGPTEAFF
TGTGCCAGCAGCCAGGGGCCCACTGAAGCTTTCTTT
>TRBV2|.|14|once|TRBJ1-5
CASSEGDSNQPQHF
TGTGCCAGCAGTGAAGGGGACAGCAATCAGCCCCAGCATTTT
>TRBV5-4|.|16|.|TRBJ2-1
CASSSLLGGEVNEQFF
TGTGCCAGCAGCTCCCTCCTAGGCGGGGAGGTCAATGAGCAGTTCTTC
>TRBV7-9|TRBD1|15|.|TRBJ1-2
CASSATGGLNYGYTF
TGTGCCAGCAGCGCGACAGGGGGCCTTAACTATGGCTACACCTTC
>TRBV5-1|TRBD1|15|.|TRBJ1-2
CASSPDPTGGYGYTF
TGCGCCAGCAGCCCGGACCCGACAGGGGGCTATGGCTACACCTTC
>TRBV29-1|.|13|.|TRBJ1-5
CSVMGTAGEPQHF
TGCAGCGTTATGGGGACTGCAGGGGAGCCCCAGCATTTT
>TRBV9|.|13|.|TRBJ1-1
CASSVVGKGEAFF
TGTGCCAGCAGCGTAGTGGGCAAAGGAGAAGCTTTCTTT
>TRBV6-6|TRBD1|16|.|TRBJ2-2
CASSYGRDRATGELFF
TGTGCCAGCAGTTATGGGAGGGACAGGGCCACCGGGGAGCTGTTTTTT
>TRBV18|.|15|.|TRBJ1-3
CASSPTSQAGNTIYF
TGTGCCAGCTCACCAACATCACAAGCTGGAAACACCATATATTTT
>TRBV24-1|TRBD1|16|.|TRBJ1-2
CATSRPRTGIHYGYTF
TGTGCCACCAGCCGTCCGAGGACAGGGATTCACTATGGCTACACCTTC
>TRBV13|TRBD2|14|.|TRBJ2-1
CASTLAGLIDEQFF
TGTGCCAGCACTTTAGCGGGTTTGATCGATGAGCAGTTCTTC
>TRBV9|.|19|.|TRBJ1-6
CASSVSTTALTGNNSPLHF
TGTGCCAGCAGCGTAAGCACCACCGCCTTGACGGGAAATAATTCACCCCTCCACTTT
>TRBV29-1|.|14|.|TRBJ1-4
CSVASTKEYEKLFF
TGCAGCGTTGCTTCGACAAAAGAGTACGAAAAACTGTTTTTT
>TRBV9|.|13|.|TRBJ2-7
CASSVGSSYEQYF
TGTGCCAGCAGCGTAGGGAGCTCCTACGAGCAGTACTTC